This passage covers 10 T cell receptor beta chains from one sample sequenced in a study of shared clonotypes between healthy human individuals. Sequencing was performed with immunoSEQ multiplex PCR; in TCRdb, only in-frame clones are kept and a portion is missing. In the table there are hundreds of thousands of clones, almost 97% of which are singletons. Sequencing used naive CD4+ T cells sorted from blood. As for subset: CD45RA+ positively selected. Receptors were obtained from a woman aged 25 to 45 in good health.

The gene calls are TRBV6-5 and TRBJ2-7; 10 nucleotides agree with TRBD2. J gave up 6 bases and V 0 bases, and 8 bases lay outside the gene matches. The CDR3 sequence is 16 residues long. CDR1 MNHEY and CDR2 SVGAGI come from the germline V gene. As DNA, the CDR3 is TGTGCCAGCAGTTACTCGGGGCTAGCGGGAGTTGCCGAGCAGTACTTC. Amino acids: CASSYSGLAGVAEQYF.

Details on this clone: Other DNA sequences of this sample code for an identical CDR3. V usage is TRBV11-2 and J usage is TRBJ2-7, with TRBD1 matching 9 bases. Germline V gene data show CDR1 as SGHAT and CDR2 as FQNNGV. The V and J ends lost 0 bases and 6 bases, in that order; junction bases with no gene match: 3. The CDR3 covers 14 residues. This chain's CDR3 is CASSLEQGAGEQYF. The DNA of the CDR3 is TGTGCCAGCAGCTTAGAACAGGGGGCTGGCGAGCAGTACTTC.

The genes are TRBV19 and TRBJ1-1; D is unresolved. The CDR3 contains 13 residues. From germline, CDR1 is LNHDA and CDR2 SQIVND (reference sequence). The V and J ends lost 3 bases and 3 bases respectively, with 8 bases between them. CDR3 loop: CASSIETYTEAFF. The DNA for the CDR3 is TGTGCCAGTAGTATCGAGACATACACTGAAGCTTTCTTT.

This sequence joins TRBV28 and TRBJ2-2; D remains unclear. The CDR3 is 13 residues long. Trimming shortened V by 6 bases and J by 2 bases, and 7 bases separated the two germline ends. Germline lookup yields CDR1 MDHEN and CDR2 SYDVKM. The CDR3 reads CASSRPNTGELFF. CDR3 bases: TGTGCCAGCAGCCGCCCCAACACCGGGGAGCTGTTTTTT.

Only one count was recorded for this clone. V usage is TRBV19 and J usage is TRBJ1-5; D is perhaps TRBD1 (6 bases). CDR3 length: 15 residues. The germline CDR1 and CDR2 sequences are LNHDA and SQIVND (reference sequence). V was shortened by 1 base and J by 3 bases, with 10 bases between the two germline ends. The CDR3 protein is CASSIVAGANQPQHF. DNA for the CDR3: TGTGCCAGTAGTATAGTGGCAGGGGCCAATCAGCCCCAGCATTTT.

CDR3 protein: CASSIEVPDTQYF. The CDR3 DNA is TGTGCCAGTAGTATAGAGGTCCCAGATACGCAGTATTTT. The chain recombines TRBV19 with TRBJ2-3; D uncertain. CDR3 length: 13 amino acids. Deletions cut 0 bases from V and 4 bases from J, with 5 bases between. The V gene's germline CDR1 is LNHDA and CDR2 SQIVND (reference sequence).

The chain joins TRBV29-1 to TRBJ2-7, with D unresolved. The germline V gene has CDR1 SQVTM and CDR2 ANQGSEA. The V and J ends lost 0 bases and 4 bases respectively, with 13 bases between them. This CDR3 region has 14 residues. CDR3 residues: CSVEDRGWPYEQYF. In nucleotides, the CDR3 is TGCAGCGTTGAAGATCGAGGTTGGCCTTACGAGCAGTACTTC.

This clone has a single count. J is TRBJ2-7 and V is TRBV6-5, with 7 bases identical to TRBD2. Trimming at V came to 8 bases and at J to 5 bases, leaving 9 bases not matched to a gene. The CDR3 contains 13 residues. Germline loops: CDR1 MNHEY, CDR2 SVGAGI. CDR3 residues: CASGGVARHEQYF. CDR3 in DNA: TGTGCCAGCGGGGGGGTGGCGCGCCACGAGCAGTACTTC.

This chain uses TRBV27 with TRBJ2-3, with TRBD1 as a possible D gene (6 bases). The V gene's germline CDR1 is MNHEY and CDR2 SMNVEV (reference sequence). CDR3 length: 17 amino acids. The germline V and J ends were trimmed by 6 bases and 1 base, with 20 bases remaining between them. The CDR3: CASSPLTGTSGTDTQYF. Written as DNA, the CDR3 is TGTGCCAGCAGCCCCTTGACCGGGACATCAGGCACAGATACGCAGTATTTT.

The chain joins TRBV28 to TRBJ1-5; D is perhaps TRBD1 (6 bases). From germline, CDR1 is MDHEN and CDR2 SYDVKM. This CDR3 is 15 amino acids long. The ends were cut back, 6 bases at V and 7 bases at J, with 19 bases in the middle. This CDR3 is CASSPRGASRQPQHF. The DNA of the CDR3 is TGTGCCAGCAGCCCCCGGGGGGCTTCGCGGCAGCCCCAGCATTTT. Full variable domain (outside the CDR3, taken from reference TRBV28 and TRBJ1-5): DVKVTQSSRYLVKRTGEKVFLECVQDMDHENMFWYRQDPGLGLRLIYFSYDVKMKEKGDIPEGYSVSREKKERFSLILESASTNQTSMYLCASSPRGASRQPQHFGDGTRLSIL.